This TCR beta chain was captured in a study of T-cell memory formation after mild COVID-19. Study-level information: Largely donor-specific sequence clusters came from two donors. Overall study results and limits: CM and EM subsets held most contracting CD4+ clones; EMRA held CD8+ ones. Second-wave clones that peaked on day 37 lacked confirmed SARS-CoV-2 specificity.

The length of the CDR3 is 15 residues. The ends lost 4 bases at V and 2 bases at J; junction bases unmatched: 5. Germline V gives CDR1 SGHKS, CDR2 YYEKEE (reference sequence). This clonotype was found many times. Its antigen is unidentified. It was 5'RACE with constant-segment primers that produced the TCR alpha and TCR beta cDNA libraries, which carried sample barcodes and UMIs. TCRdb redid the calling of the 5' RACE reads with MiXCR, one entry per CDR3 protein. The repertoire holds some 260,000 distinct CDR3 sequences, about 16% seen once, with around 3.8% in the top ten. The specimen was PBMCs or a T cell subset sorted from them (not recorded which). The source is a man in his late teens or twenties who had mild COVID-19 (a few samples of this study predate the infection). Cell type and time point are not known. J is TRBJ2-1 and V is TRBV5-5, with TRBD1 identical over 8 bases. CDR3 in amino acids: CASSEQGVTYNEQFF. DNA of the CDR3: TGTGCCAGCAGCGAACAGGGGGTGACCTACAATGAGCAGTTCTTC.